This is a list of T cell receptor beta chains from one sample in a study of tumor-infiltrating lymphocytes in primary liver carcinoma. TCRdb ran MiXCR on the multiplex PCR reads and lists one entry per CDR3 protein. This table holds about 180,000 distinct CDR3 sequences, roughly 60% found once. The specimen sequenced was peripheral blood. Receptors were obtained from a middle-aged man with primary liver carcinoma and hepatitis B virus infection. Both conserved end residues are part of each CDR3. The D gene is left open where the match is weak. Size is omitted from some rows. Given values are once, few, many or a class for expanded clones.

D	V	size	J	length	CDR3	DNA
.	TRBV6-6	.	TRBJ1-2	14	CASSYPGRERGYTF	TGTGCCAGCAGTTACCCCGGCAGGGAGAGGGGCTACACCTTC
.	TRBV12-3/TRBV12-4	.	TRBJ1-1	13	CASSFSTNSEALF	TGTGCCAGCAGTTTCTCCACGAACAGTGAAGCTCTCTTT
.	TRBV5-4	once	TRBJ2-4	13	CASGTDRQDIQYF	TGTGCCAGCGGAACCGACAGACAGGACATTCAGTACTTC
.	TRBV14	.	TRBJ2-7	19	CASSQERPLSGVYLYEQYF	TGTGCCAGCAGCCAAGAGAGGCCGCTCTCGGGCGTTTACCTCTACGAGCAGTACTTC
.	TRBV4-1	.	TRBJ1-4	14	CASSQDTQWWSLFF	TGCGCCAGCAGCCAAGATACCCAGTGGTGGTCGCTGTTTTTT
.	TRBV6-6	.	TRBJ2-4	14	CGSSYLGGKNIQYF	TGTGGCAGCAGTTACCTGGGAGGCAAAAACATTCAGTACTTC
.	TRBV13	few	TRBJ2-4	17	CASSLRSQALAKNIQYF	TGTGCCAGCAGCTTGAGGAGCCAGGCACTAGCCAAAAACATTCAGTACTTC
.	TRBV29-1	.	TRBJ1-1	13	CSVVYGGVTEAFF	TGCAGCGTTGTATATGGGGGCGTCACTGAAGCCTTCTTT
.	TRBV4-2	.	TRBJ2-3	18	CASSQDSQRTHWTDTQYF	TGTGCCAGCAGCCAAGATAGTCAGCGGACTCACTGGACAGATACGCAGTATTTT
.	TRBV29-1	few	TRBJ2-5	12	CSVLSRGETQYF	TGCAGCGTTCTGAGTAGGGGGGAGACCCAGTACTTC
.	TRBV10-2	.	TRBJ2-3	18	CASSEDFPGDASTDTQYF	TGCGCCAGCAGTGAGGACTTCCCGGGAGATGCTAGCACAGATACGCAGTATTTT
TRBD1	TRBV29-1	.	TRBJ2-7	14	CSAFSPKGAYEQYF	TGCAGCGCCTTCTCCCCCAAGGGGGCATACGAGCAGTACTTC
.	TRBV6-1	few	TRBJ2-4	16	CASTSQGSLAKNIQYF	TGTGCCAGCACTTCGCAAGGCTCACTAGCCAAAAACATTCAGTACTTC
TRBD1	TRBV6-5	.	TRBJ2-1	15	CASKLTGGTYNEQFF	TGTGCCAGCAAACTTACAGGGGGCACCTACAATGAGCAGTTCTTC
.	TRBV4-1	.	TRBJ1-5	15	CASSQDQGKGQPPHF	TGCGCCAGCAGCCAAGATCAGGGGAAAGGGCAGCCCCCGCATTTT
.	TRBV30	.	TRBJ2-7	12	CAWSPRGWEQIF	TGTGCCTGGAGCCCGAGGGGTTGGGAGCAGATCTTC
.	TRBV4-1	.	TRBJ2-7	15	CASSQVDGLSWEQYF	TGCGCCAGCAGTCAAGTGGACGGACTGAGTTGGGAGCAGTACTTC
TRBD2	TRBV11-2	.	TRBJ2-2	16	CASSLVASGDTGELFF	TGTGCCAGCAGCTTAGTGGCTAGCGGGGACACCGGGGAGCTGTTTTTT
.	TRBV11-2	few	TRBJ2-3	14	CASSLGLGGDMQYF	TGTGCCAGCAGCCTGGGACTCGGGGGAGATATGCAGTATTTT
.	TRBV11-2	.	TRBJ2-3	14	CASTIVGVKDTQYF	TGCGCCAGCACCATAGTGGGAGTGAAAGATACGCAGTATTTT